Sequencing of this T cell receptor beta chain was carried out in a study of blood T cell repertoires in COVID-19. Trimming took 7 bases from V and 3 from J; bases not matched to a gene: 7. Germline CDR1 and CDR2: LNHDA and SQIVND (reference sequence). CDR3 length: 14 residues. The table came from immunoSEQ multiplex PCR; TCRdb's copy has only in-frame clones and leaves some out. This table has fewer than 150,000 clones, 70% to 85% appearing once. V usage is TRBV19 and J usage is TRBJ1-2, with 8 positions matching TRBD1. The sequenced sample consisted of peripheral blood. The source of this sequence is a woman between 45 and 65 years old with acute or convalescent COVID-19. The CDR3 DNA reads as TGTGCCAGTACCTTAGGACAGGGAGACTATGGCTACACCTTC. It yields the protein CASTLGQGDYGYTF.